The 13 T cell receptor beta chains in this list originate from one sample, sequenced in a study of blood T cell repertoires in COVID-19. Sequencing used immunoSEQ multiplex PCR; TCRdb keeps in-frame clones, though not all of them. The top ten hold almost 4% of the sample, which has about 70,000 clones, around 86% seen once. Sequencing input: peripheral blood. These TCRs come from a man aged 70 or older with active COVID-19.

The gene calls are TRBV15 and TRBJ1-6, with D maybe TRBD1 (6 bases). The CDR3 runs to 13 residues. The V gene lost 8 bases and the J gene lost 8 bases, with 13 bases spanning the gap. Germline V gives CDR1 LNHNV, CDR2 YYDKDF (reference sequence). This chain's CDR3 is CATQRGGDSPLHF. CDR3 nucleotide sequence: TGTGCCACCCAGAGGGGGGGGGATTCACCCCTCCACTTT.

This clone was seen only a few times. The chain joins TRBV4-2 to TRBJ1-2, with D hard to call. CDR3 length: 15 residues. Germline V gene data show CDR1 as LGHNA and CDR2 as YNFKEQ. The V and J ends lost 4 bases and 2 bases respectively, with 14 bases between them. CDR3 sequence (DNA): TGTGCCAGCAGCCCCGAGCCAGGCGCCAACTATGGCTACACCTTC. This codes for CASSPEPGANYGYTF.

V gene TRBV12-1 combines with J gene TRBJ2-2; the table's D call of TRBD2 was not tested on the DNA. TRBV12-1 is a documented pseudogene. The CDR3 length is 15 residues. CDR3 coding DNA: TGTGCCAGCAGCTTTTCCAAAGGAGACACCGGGGAGCTGTTTTTT. It is translated as CASSFSKGDTGELFF.

The chain recombines TRBV30 with TRBJ2-3; D possibly corresponds to TRBD1 (7 bases). Looked up from germline, CDR1 is GTSNPN and CDR2 is SVGIG (reference sequence). CDR3 length equals 17 residues. Trimming took off 1 base at V and 4 bases at J, with 21 bases between the two ends. In nucleotides, the CDR3 is TGTGCCTGGAGTGGGCCCGGTCCGGAGGGGGCCCCAGATACGCAGTATTTT. Translating it yields CAWSGPGPEGAPDTQYF.

A few counts support this clone. J is TRBJ2-7 and V is TRBV7-2; 9 bases fit TRBD2. The junction had 8 bases not matched to a gene; V was cut back by 5 bases and J by 3 bases. The CDR3 is 15 residues long. Germline loops: CDR1 SGHTA, CDR2 FQGNSA. CDR3 in amino acids: CASSPRTSAYYEQYF. CDR3 in DNA: TGTGCCAGCAGCCCCCGGACTAGCGCATACTACGAGCAGTACTTC.

This sequence joins TRBV7-2 and TRBJ2-7; 8 bases map to TRBD2. The CDR3 consists of 14 residues. V shed 5 bases, J shed 0 bases, and the junction held 3 bases outside the gene matches. CDR1 is SGHTA, CDR2 FQGNSA, per germline. The CDR3 coding sequence is TGTGCCAGCAGCCCAGCGGGGGTCTCCTACGAGCAGTACTTC. Residues: CASSPAGVSYEQYF.

This clone was detected only once. The chain has TRBV7-8 and TRBJ1-1, with D possibly TRBD1 on 5 matching bases. V lost 3 bases and J 11 bases, leaving 13 bases between the germline ends. Per germline, CDR1 SGHVS and CDR2 FQNEAQ. The CDR3 is made up of 12 amino acids. The CDR3 bases are TGTGCCAGCAGCTTCGGACATCGCAACGCTTTCTTT. It is translated as CASSFGHRNAFF. Full variable domain (missing parts from reference TRBV7-8 and TRBJ1-1): GAGVSQSPRYKVAKRGQDVALRCDPISGHVSLFWYQQALGQGPEFLTYFQNEAQLDKSGLPSDRFFAERPEGSVSTLKIQRTQQEDSAVYLCASSFGHRNAFFGQGTRLTVV.

The gene calls are TRBV6-5 and TRBJ2-7, with D possibly TRBD2 on 6 matching bases. The CDR3 consists of 12 residues. The V end was cut by 5 bases, the J end by 7 bases, with 12 bases between. CDR1 is MNHEY, CDR2 SVGAGI, per germline. The CDR3 DNA reads as TGTGCCAGCAGTCGGGCCCGGGGGGAGCAGTACTTC. Translation: CASSRARGEQYF.

The V call is TRBV29-1, the J call TRBJ2-2; D may be TRBD1 (6 bases). In germline, CDR1 is SQVTM, CDR2 ANQGSEA. V lost 5 bases and J lost 2, with 12 bases in between. The CDR3 has 14 amino acids. The CDR3 loop is CSVRLQGNTGELFF. For the CDR3, the DNA is TGCAGCGTTCGGCTACAGGGCAACACCGGGGAGCTGTTTTTT.

This rearrangement joins TRBV3-1 (or the pseudogene TRBV3-2) to TRBJ2-3, with TRBD2 identical over 9 bases. The CDR3 loop spans 17 amino acids. Trimming took 0 bases from V and 2 from J; bases not matched to a gene: 6. CDR1 is LGHDT and CDR2 is YNNKEL in the germline V gene (reference sequence). CDR3 DNA: TGTGCCAGCAGCCAAGAAAGGCTAGCGGGAAACACAGATACGCAGTATTTT. The encoded protein is CASSQERLAGNTDTQYF.

V usage is TRBV28 and J usage is TRBJ2-6; D uncertain. The CDR3 length is 13 residues. Germline V gene lookup returns CDR1 MDHEN and CDR2 SYDVKM. With 11 bases removed from V and 0 bases from J, the gap between germline ends came to 8 bases. DNA of the CDR3: TGTGCCGTCCTAAGCTCTGGGGCCAACGTCCTGACTTTC. Its translation is CAVLSSGANVLTF.

V and J are TRBV2 and TRBJ2-6; 10 positions agree with TRBD2. This CDR3 region has 17 residues. Germline loops: CDR1 SNHLY, CDR2 FYNNEI. The ends lost 6 bases at V and 3 bases at J; junction bases unmatched: 8. This CDR3 is CASRATSGNGGANVLTF. In nucleotides, the CDR3 is TGTGCCAGCAGGGCCACTAGCGGGAACGGTGGGGCCAACGTCCTGACTTTC.

This CDR3 is CASSIASYGYTF. The CDR3, as DNA: TGTGCCAGTAGTATAGCCTCCTATGGCTACACCTTC. The chain uses TRBV19 and TRBJ1-2; D unclear. This CDR3 contains 12 residues. The germline CDR1 and CDR2 sequences are LNHDA and SQIVND (reference sequence). Trimming pared 1 base from V and 4 bases from J, leaving 4 bases between.